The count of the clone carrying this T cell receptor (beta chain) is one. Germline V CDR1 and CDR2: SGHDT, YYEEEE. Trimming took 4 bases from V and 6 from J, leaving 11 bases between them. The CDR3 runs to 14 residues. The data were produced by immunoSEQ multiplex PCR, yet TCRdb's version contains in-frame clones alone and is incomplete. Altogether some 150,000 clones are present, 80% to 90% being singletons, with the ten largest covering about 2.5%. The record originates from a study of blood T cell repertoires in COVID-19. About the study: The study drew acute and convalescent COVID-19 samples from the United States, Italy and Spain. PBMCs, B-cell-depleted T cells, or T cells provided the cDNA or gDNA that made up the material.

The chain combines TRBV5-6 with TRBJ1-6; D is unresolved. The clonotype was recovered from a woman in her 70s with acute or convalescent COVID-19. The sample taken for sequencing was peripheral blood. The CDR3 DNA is TGTGCCAGCAGCCCCCCTGGGAGTAATTCACCCCTCCACTTT. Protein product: CASSPPGSNSPLHF.